Each of the 9 T cell receptor beta chains below was sequenced from the same sample in a study of blood T cell repertoires in COVID-19. Method: immunoSEQ multiplex PCR; TCRdb's copy keeps in-frame clones and lacks some. The sample contains about 140,000 clones, about 90% of which appear only once. Sequenced input: PBMCs or T cells enriched from blood (not recorded which). The origin of the receptors is a man in his fifties or sixties who had recovered from COVID-19.

The J gene is TRBJ1-6, the V gene TRBV25-1; D is ambiguous. Looked up from germline, CDR1 is MGHDK and CDR2 is SYGVNS. Trimming cost V 4 bases and J 6 bases, with 4 bases left between them. CDR3 size: 12 residues. CDR3 sequence: CASSVINSPLHF. The CDR3 bases are TGTGCCAGCAGTGTCATTAATTCACCCCTCCACTTT.

The chain recombines TRBV27 with TRBJ1-3, with a weak D call TRBD1 (5 bases). Germline CDR1 and CDR2: MNHEY and SMNVEV (reference sequence). Trimming took 3 bases from V and 0 from J, leaving 6 bases between them. The CDR3 is made up of 14 amino acids. CDR3 region: CASSLGRSGNTIYF. The CDR3 region has the DNA TGTGCCAGCAGTTTGGGGCGCTCTGGAAACACCATATATTTT.

The gene calls are TRBV11-2 and TRBJ2-6; D is ambiguous. Trimming took off 1 base at V and 0 bases at J, with 4 bases between the two ends. This CDR3 is 15 amino acids long. The germline gives CDR1 SGHAT, CDR2 FQNNGV. CDR3 sequence reads: CASSLGHSGANVLTF. In DNA form, the CDR3 reads TGTGCCAGCAGCTTAGGACACTCTGGGGCCAACGTCCTGACTTTC.

The chain's CDR3 is CASSPVPGDQPQHF. The CDR3 nucleotides read TGTGCCAGCTCACCAGTTCCGGGAGATCAGCCCCAGCATTTT. The chain combines TRBV18 with TRBJ1-5; D not certain. From germline, CDR1 is KGHSH and CDR2 LQKENI. Trimming removed 2 bases from V and 5 bases from J, with 10 bases in between. The CDR3 has 14 amino acids.

The chain links TRBV6-5 to TRBJ2-5, with D possibly matching TRBD2 (5 bases). CDR3 length: 13 residues. V was trimmed by 6 bases and J by 2 bases, leaving 10 bases between them. Germline-derived CDR1 and CDR2 are MNHEY and SVGAGI. In DNA, the CDR3 is TGTGCCAGCAGGGACTGGCGGCAAGAGACCCAGTACTTC. Amino acid sequence: CASRDWRQETQYF.

The rearrangement links TRBV4-2 to TRBJ2-1; the D gene is possibly TRBD2 (5 bases). Germline V gene sequence: CDR1 LGHNA, CDR2 YNFKEQ. The CDR3 consists of 14 residues. V was pared by 0 bases and J by 9 bases, with 12 bases between. CDR3 DNA: TGTGCCAGCAGCCAAGATAGGACTTCCGCTGAGCAGTTCTTC. It codes for CASSQDRTSAEQFF.

The J gene is TRBJ2-1, the V gene TRBV6-5; D is ambiguous. From germline, CDR1 is MNHEY and CDR2 SVGAGI. CDR3 length: 13 residues. V shed 3 bases and J shed 3 bases, with 6 bases lying between them. The DNA of the CDR3 is TGTGCCAGCAGTTATCAGCGCTACAATGAGCAGTTCTTC. It codes for CASSYQRYNEQFF.

The V and J genes are TRBV18 and TRBJ2-7, with a weak D call TRBD2 (6 bases). Germline-derived CDR1 and CDR2 are KGHSH and LQKENI. This CDR3 is 16 amino acids long. V shed 2 bases and J shed 3 bases, with 17 bases lying between them. CDR3 nucleotides: TGTGCCAGCTCACCAACGTTGCTGCGGGAAAGCTACGAGCAGTACTTC. It yields the protein CASSPTLLRESYEQYF.

The chain links TRBV7-2 to TRBJ2-7, with a weak D call TRBD1 (5 bases). The CDR3 spans 11 residues. V gave up 6 bases and J gave up 3 bases, with 6 bases separating them. Germline V gene sequence: CDR1 SGHTA, CDR2 FQGNSA. Here the CDR3 reads CASRQGYEQYF. Here the CDR3 DNA reads TGTGCCAGCAGGCAGGGCTACGAGCAGTACTTC.